The 18 T cell receptor beta chains below were found in one sample sequenced in a study of cytomegalovirus exposure and HLA in healthy donors. Clones were sequenced by immunoSEQ multiplex PCR, and TCRdb holds only the in-frame ones, with some missing. The table includes 150,000 to 160,000 clones, 86% detected once. Sequenced input: PBMCs. All receptors derive from a human donor in good health.

The chain combines TRBV28 with TRBJ1-2; D gene uncertain. V shed 3 bases and J shed 5 bases, with 10 bases lying between them. Per germline, CDR1 MDHEN and CDR2 SYDVKM. This CDR3 is built from 13 residues. The CDR3 region is CASSFGGSYGYTF. CDR3 coding DNA: TGTGCCAGCAGTTTTGGCGGGTCTTATGGCTACACCTTC.

The chain combines TRBV6-1 with TRBJ2-2; weak D call: TRBD1 (6 bases). The ends were cut back, 8 bases at V and 5 bases at J, with 15 bases in the middle. Germline-derived CDR1 and CDR2 are MNHNS and SASEGT. The CDR3 is 14 residues long. The CDR3 region has the DNA TGTGCCAGCGGGGCAGGGGTACTAACCGGGGAGCTGTTTTTT. Its translation is CASGAGVLTGELFF.

The rearrangement joins TRBV19 to TRBJ1-1; TRBD1 might be the D (6 bases). From germline, CDR1 is LNHDA and CDR2 SQIVND (reference sequence). CDR3 length equals 14 residues. Between the trimmed V and J ends, which lost 0 bases and 5 bases, there was a span of 10 bases. The CDR3 DNA reads as TGTGCCAGTAGTATAGAAGGGGGAGGGACTGAAGCTTTCTTT. As protein: CASSIEGGGTEAFF.

This clone was counted a few times. CDR3 in amino acids: CASSRYNEQFF. The CDR3 DNA follows: TGTGCCTCTAGTCGTTACAATGAGCAGTTCTTC. The rearrangement links TRBV19 to TRBJ2-1; D not certain. CDR3 length: 11 residues. The V end was cut by 11 bases, the J end by 4 bases, with 9 bases between. Germline V gene lookup returns CDR1 LNHDA and CDR2 SQIVND (reference sequence). Drawing the rest from reference TRBV19 and TRBJ2-1, the complete variable domain is DGGITQSPKYLFRKEGQNVTLSCEQNLNHDAMYWYRQDPGQGLRLIYYSQIVNDFQKGDIAEGYSVSREKKESFPLTVTSAQKNPTAFYLCASSRYNEQFFGPGTRLTVL.

By sample fraction, this clone is medium-sized. This chain links TRBV11-2 with TRBJ1-2, with 8 positions matching TRBD1. CDR3 length: 19 amino acids. Germline V lookup: CDR1 SGHAT, CDR2 FQNNGV. Trimming cost V 4 bases and J 7 bases; bases outside gene matches: 23. CDR3 nucleotides: TGTGCCAGCAGCTCTCCCCGGACAGGGTCCGAGCAGGGGTATGTTGGCTACACCTTC. Protein sequence: CASSSPRTGSEQGYVGYTF.

The chain joins TRBV7-9 to TRBJ2-7; TRBD1 matches at 7 bases. Germline-derived CDR1 and CDR2 are SEHNR and FQNEAQ (reference sequence). V trimming: 5 bases; J trimming: 8 bases; junction bases outside the gene matches: 9. The CDR3 consists of 13 residues. The CDR3 protein is CASSPGTARQQYF. DNA of the CDR3: TGTGCCAGCAGCCCCGGGACAGCTAGGCAGCAGTACTTC. The full variable domain, rest sourced from reference TRBV7-9 and TRBJ2-7, is DTGVSQNPRHKITKRGQNVTFRCDPISEHNRLYWYRQTLGQGPEFLTYFQNEAQLEKSRLLSDRFSAERPKGSFSTLEIQRTEQGDSAMYLCASSPGTARQQYFGPGTRLTVT.

The V call is TRBV5-1, the J call TRBJ2-5; 8 nucleotides line up with TRBD1. From germline, CDR1 is SGHRS and CDR2 YFSETQ. The trim removed 4 bases at V and 1 base at J, leaving 6 bases unmatched. There are 15 residues in the CDR3. In nucleotides, the CDR3 is TGCGCCAGCAGCCACGGACAGGGAGGCCAAGAGACCCAGTACTTC. Protein: CASSHGQGGQETQYF.

V and J are TRBV18 and TRBJ1-5; no firm D call. V was cut by 3 bases and J by 4 bases, with 7 bases left in between. This CDR3 region has 13 residues. The germline V gene has CDR1 KGHSH and CDR2 LQKENI. CDR3 in DNA: TGTGCCAGCTCACCCGGGGAAAATCAGCCCCAGCATTTT. This sequence encodes CASSPGENQPQHF.

The chain has TRBV5-1 and TRBJ1-2; D is possibly TRBD1 (5 bases). Per germline, CDR1 SGHRS and CDR2 YFSETQ. The V end was cut by 5 bases, the J end by 7 bases, with 15 bases between. CDR3 size: 13 residues. CDR3 loop: CASSFAGGSGYTF. CDR3 bases: TGCGCCAGCAGTTTTGCTGGGGGGAGTGGCTACACCTTC.

Here the CDR3 DNA reads TGTGCCAGCAGTCTCTACAGGCTCGATGAGCAGTTCTTC. It specifies CASSLYRLDEQFF. V is TRBV27 and J is TRBJ2-1; TRBD1 is a possible D gene (5 bases). Germline CDR1 and CDR2: MNHEY and SMNVEV (reference sequence). The CDR3 has 13 residues. V gave up 5 bases and J gave up 8 bases, with 13 bases separating them.

The table lists this clone with a count of one. This chain joins TRBV28 and TRBJ1-4; 7 nucleotides match TRBD1. V shed 5 bases, J shed 1 base, and the junction held 4 bases outside the gene matches. The germline gives CDR1 MDHEN, CDR2 SYDVKM. This CDR3 spans 15 amino acids. The CDR3 coding sequence is TGTGCCAGCAGTCTCACAGGGGTAACTAATGAAAAACTGTTTTTT. Translation: CASSLTGVTNEKLFF.

The chain uses TRBV27 and TRBJ2-1; perhaps TRBD1 as D (6 bases). With 6 bases removed from V and 7 bases from J, the gap between germline ends came to 22 bases. Germline V CDR1 and CDR2: MNHEY, SMNVEV (reference sequence). This CDR3 is built from 16 residues. CDR3 in DNA: TGTGCCAGCAGACTATCCGTGGGTAACAGGGTTAATGAGCAGTTCTTC. It specifies CASRLSVGNRVNEQFF.

The gene calls are TRBV13 and TRBJ1-1, with D unclear. From germline, CDR1 is PRHDT and CDR2 FYEKMQ (reference sequence). The CDR3 has 14 amino acids. V was clipped by 0 bases and J by 2 bases, with 7 bases between them. The CDR3 nucleotides are TGTGCCAGCAGCTTAGGACGAACAAACACTGAAGCTTTCTTT. Its protein product is CASSLGRTNTEAFF.

This clone occurred once. V is TRBV27 and J is TRBJ2-6; D is unresolved. The germline CDR1 and CDR2 sequences are MNHEY and SMNVEV (reference sequence). Trimming took 1 base from V and 0 from J, leaving 4 bases between them. The CDR3 has 15 amino acids. The CDR3 nucleotides read TGTGCCAGCAGTTTATTGTACTCTGGGGCCAACGTCCTGACTTTC. Protein sequence: CASSLLYSGANVLTF.

The V call is TRBV14, the J call TRBJ2-1; tentatively, D is TRBD2 (6 bases). Germline-derived CDR1 and CDR2 are SGHDN and FVKESK. V lost 0 bases to trimming and J lost 0 bases, with 9 bases between them. The CDR3 runs 16 residues. For the CDR3, the DNA is TGTGCCAGCAGCCAAGATGCGGGGAGCTCCTACAATGAGCAGTTCTTC. It encodes CASSQDAGSSYNEQFF. Full variable domain (rest looked up from reference TRBV14 and TRBJ2-1): EAGVTQFPSHSVIEKGQTVTLRCDPISGHDNLYWYRRVMGKEIKFLLHFVKESKQDESGMPNNRFLAERTGGTYSTLKVQPAELEDSGVYFCASSQDAGSSYNEQFFGPGTRLTVL.

This rearrangement joins TRBV29-1 to TRBJ2-6; no clear D. CDR3 size: 13 residues. Germline CDR1 SQVTM, CDR2 ANQGSEA. V dropped 4 bases and J dropped 0 bases, with 4 bases sitting between them. The CDR3 here is CSVGSSGANVLTF. As DNA, the CDR3 is TGCAGCGTTGGGAGCTCTGGGGCCAACGTCCTGACTTTC. The entire variable domain, with the rest obtained from reference TRBV29-1 and TRBJ2-6, is as follows: SAVISQKPSRDICQRGTSLTIQCQVDSQVTMMFWYRQQPGQSLTLIATANQGSEATYESGFVIDKFPISRPNLTFSTLTVSNMSPEDSSIYLCSVGSSGANVLTFGAGSRLTVL.

The rearrangement joins TRBV19 to TRBJ2-7, with 10 bases fitting TRBD2. After removal of 3 bases from V and 1 base from J, the junction contained 3 bases not matched to a gene. CDR1 is LNHDA, CDR2 SQIVND, per germline (reference sequence). The CDR3 totals 15 residues. The CDR3 coding sequence is TGTGCCAGTAGTATTGGACTAGCGGCTTCCTACGAGCAGTACTTC. This encodes CASSIGLAASYEQYF.

This sequence joins TRBV27 and TRBJ1-2, with 9 bases lining up with TRBD1. Germline V CDR1 and CDR2: MNHEY, SMNVEV (reference sequence). The CDR3 has 17 residues. Trimming removed 6 bases from V and 2 bases from J; junction bases left unmatched: 13. CDR3 sequence: CASSKRPGQGSNYGYTF. The CDR3 DNA reads as TGTGCCAGCAGCAAACGACCGGGACAGGGTTCGAACTATGGCTACACCTTC.